The 21 T cell receptor beta chains given below trace back to one sample, sequenced in a study of CD8 T cells in Susac syndrome. Random hexamers were used to reverse transcribe an amount of about 0.45 to 1 ug RNA. TCRdb recomputed calls from the immunoSEQ multiplex PCR reads with MiXCR, one row per CDR3 protein. The data hold around 130,000 distinct CDR3 sequences, with about 90% observed a single time. The sample comprised CD8+ T cells from PBMCs. Receptor source: a human donor with multiple sclerosis.

V and J are TRBV24-1 and TRBJ2-7, with TRBD1 as a possible D gene (5 bases). V shed 4 bases and J shed 7 bases, with 10 bases lying between them. CDR1 is KGHDR, CDR2 SFDVKD, per germline. The CDR3 has 12 amino acids. The CDR3 sequence: CATSDDTGEQYF. In DNA, the CDR3 is TGTGCCACCAGTGACGATACAGGAGAGCAGTACTTC.

This chain connects TRBV29-1 to TRBJ2-7, with a tentative D call TRBD2 (6 bases). V was clipped by 3 bases and J by 0 bases, with 12 bases between them. The germline gives CDR1 SQVTM, CDR2 ANQGSEA. The CDR3 is 14 residues long. CDR3 residues: CSVESSGLSYEQYF. The DNA for the CDR3 is TGCAGCGTTGAGTCGAGCGGGCTCTCCTACGAGCAGTACTTC.

The V gene is TRBV10-3, the J gene TRBJ2-2, with D unclear. V was cut by 6 bases and J by 7 bases, with 9 bases left in between. The V gene's germline CDR1 is ENHRY and CDR2 SYGVKD. This CDR3 is built from 12 residues. The CDR3: CAIRPTVGELFF. CDR3 bases: TGTGCCATCAGACCAACCGTCGGGGAGCTGTTTTTT.

The chain recombines TRBV4-3 with TRBJ2-1, with TRBD2 matching over 7 bases. The CDR3 has 15 amino acids. The germline V gene encodes CDR1 LGHNA and CDR2 YSLEER. V lost 4 bases, J lost 6 bases, and 9 bases stayed unmatched. The CDR3 here is CASSRLLAAVNEQFF. CDR3 coding DNA: TGCGCCAGCAGCCGCCTTCTAGCGGCGGTCAATGAGCAGTTCTTC.

The chain couples TRBV7-9 to TRBJ2-2; 12 bases are shared with TRBD1. This CDR3 contains 18 residues. V shed 5 bases, J shed 0 bases, and the junction held 7 bases outside the gene matches. Germline CDR1 is SEHNR and CDR2 is FQNEAQ (reference sequence). The CDR3, as DNA: TGTGCCAGCAGCCCGGGGACAGGGGGCCTAGCGAACACCGGGGAGCTGTTTTTT. It translates to CASSPGTGGLANTGELFF.

This rearrangement joins TRBV4-1 to TRBJ1-2; 8 bases agree with TRBD1. CDR3 length equals 15 residues. V was clipped by 3 bases and J by 4 bases; unmatched bases: 7. Germline lookup yields CDR1 MGHRA and CDR2 YSYEKL. The CDR3 DNA is TGCGCCAGCAGCCAGACAGGACAGGGCGGCTATGGCTACACCTTC. Translated: CASSQTGQGGYGYTF.

For the CDR3, the DNA is TGTGCCAGCAGCTCCTCCGGGACAGGTGACCAGGAGCAGTACTTC. Translated, it gives CASSSSGTGDQEQYF. The chain employs TRBV5-6 and TRBJ2-7; 8 bases are shared with TRBD1. This CDR3 spans 15 amino acids. The J segment lost 7 bases and the V segment lost 3 bases, leaving 12 bases of the junction unmatched. CDR1 and CDR2 (germline): SGHDT, YYEEEE. The whole variable domain, remainder taken from reference TRBV5-6 and TRBJ2-7, is DAGVTQSPTHLIKTRGQQVTLRCSPKSGHDTVSWYQQALGQGPQFIFQYYEEEERQRGNFPDRFSGHQFPNYSSELNVNALLLGDSALYLCASSSSGTGDQEQYFGPGTRLTVT.

The J gene is TRBJ1-5, the V gene TRBV7-9; possibly TRBD1 for D (6 bases). The CDR3 extends over 15 amino acids. Trimming removed 10 bases from V and 7 bases from J, with 23 bases in between. The germline CDR1 and CDR2 sequences are SEHNR and FQNEAQ (reference sequence). Here the CDR3 reads CATVGGEVGGQPQHF. In DNA, the CDR3 is TGTGCCACTGTGGGGGGCGAGGTCGGAGGCCAGCCCCAGCATTTT.

The chain couples TRBV7-9 to TRBJ2-7; unclear D gene. The V gene's germline CDR1 is SEHNR and CDR2 FQNEAQ (reference sequence). V was pared by 4 bases and J by 5 bases, with 12 bases between. The CDR3 loop spans 13 amino acids. CDR3 region: CASSSTELDEQYF. CDR3 nucleotides: TGTGCCAGCAGCTCGACCGAGCTCGACGAGCAGTACTTC.

The chain joins TRBV10-3 to TRBJ2-7, with D tentatively TRBD1 or TRBD2 (5 bases each). The germline V gene encodes CDR1 ENHRY and CDR2 SYGVKD. The germline V and J ends were trimmed by 5 bases and 6 bases, with 20 bases remaining between them. The CDR3 totals 15 residues. CDR3 residues: CAISNPGPETGEQYF. The CDR3 DNA reads TGTGCCATCAGTAACCCGGGACCAGAAACGGGCGAGCAGTACTTC.

The chain employs TRBV6-6 and TRBJ1-2; tentative D call: TRBD1 (5 bases). Per the germline V gene, CDR1 is MNHNY and CDR2 is SVGAGI (reference sequence). The CDR3 loop spans 15 amino acids. Trimming left V 4 bases short and J 4 bases short, with 16 bases between. The chain's CDR3 is CASSSRPGIAYGYTF. CDR3 DNA sequence: TGTGCCAGCAGTTCCAGGCCAGGGATAGCCTATGGCTACACCTTC.

J is TRBJ1-6 and V is TRBV7-3; D is possibly TRBD1 (5 bases). The CDR3 is made up of 15 amino acids. CDR1 is SGHTA and CDR2 is FQGTGA in the germline V gene. V lost 0 bases to trimming and J lost 8 bases, with 11 bases between them. The CDR3 spells CASSLTSGGYSPLHF. CDR3 nucleotide sequence: TGTGCCAGCAGCTTAACCAGTGGGGGATATTCACCCCTCCACTTT.

The V and J genes are TRBV6-5 and TRBJ2-1, with 8 nucleotides matching TRBD1. The CDR3 has 15 residues. Germline V CDR1 and CDR2: MNHEY, SVGAGI. The junction had 5 bases not matched to a gene; V was cut back by 5 bases and J by 2 bases. This CDR3 reads CASSQRQGPYNEQFF. The CDR3 DNA sequence: TGTGCCAGCAGTCAACGACAGGGGCCCTACAATGAGCAGTTCTTC.

V and J are TRBV5-1 and TRBJ1-1; D may be TRBD1 (6 bases). The CDR3 consists of 12 residues. V dropped 5 bases and J dropped 5 bases, with 10 bases sitting between them. Germline loops: CDR1 SGHRS, CDR2 YFSETQ. For the CDR3, the DNA is TGCGCCAGCAGGTTAGGGGGAACTGAAGCTTTCTTT. Its translation: CASRLGGTEAFF.

This clonotype was detected only once. The rearrangement links TRBV4-2 to TRBJ2-6; no firm D call. From germline, CDR1 is LGHNA and CDR2 YNFKEQ. The CDR3 extends over 17 amino acids. The ends were cut back, 1 base at V and 0 bases at J, with 10 bases in the middle. Here the CDR3 DNA reads TGTGCCAGCAGCCAAGCTTCAGACACCTCTGGGGCCAACGTCCTGACTTTC. Its translation is CASSQASDTSGANVLTF.

The J gene is TRBJ1-1, the V gene TRBV27, with a weak D call TRBD1 (6 bases). V was clipped by 1 base and J by 6 bases, with 9 bases between them. The CDR3 has 13 amino acids. Germline CDR1 is MNHEY and CDR2 is SMNVEV (reference sequence). CDR3 DNA: TGTGCCAGCAGTTTATTGGGGGCCCCTGAAGCTTTCTTT. Its protein is CASSLLGAPEAFF.

This clonotype was seen a handful of times. This chain connects TRBV7-9 to TRBJ2-7, with D hard to call. CDR1 is SEHNR and CDR2 is FQNEAQ in the germline V gene (reference sequence). The V end was cut by 5 bases, the J end by 8 bases, with 16 bases between. The CDR3 contains 13 residues. The CDR3 DNA reads TGTGCCAGCAGCCCCTCCGACCTAACCAAGCAGTACTTC. This sequence encodes CASSPSDLTKQYF.

The chain uses TRBV5-1 and TRBJ2-7; unclear D gene. The CDR3 extends over 11 amino acids. Germline V gene data show CDR1 as SGHRS and CDR2 as YFSETQ. V lost 3 bases and J 4 bases, leaving 5 bases between the germline ends. The CDR3 region has the DNA TGCGCCAGCAGCTCCCAGTACGAGCAGTACTTC. Encoded protein: CASSSQYEQYF.

V gene TRBV6-2 or TRBV6-3 combines with J gene TRBJ2-7; D is perhaps TRBD1 or TRBD2 (5 bases each). The CDR3 consists of 12 residues. Germline CDR1 reads MNHEY; CDR2 reads SVGEGT. The V and J ends lost 6 bases and 4 bases respectively, with 10 bases between them. The CDR3 here is CASRRWGYEQYF. The DNA for the CDR3 is TGTGCCAGCAGGAGGTGGGGGTACGAGCAGTACTTC.

The chain recombines TRBV6-5 with TRBJ2-3; D not resolved. The V and J ends lost 3 bases and 10 bases respectively, with 8 bases between them. CDR3 length equals 11 residues. Looked up from germline, CDR1 is MNHEY and CDR2 is SVGAGI. In DNA, the CDR3 is TGTGCCAGCAGTTATGGGGAAGCGCAGTATTTT. Translated, it gives CASSYGEAQYF.

CDR3 in amino acids: CASSSTSSPYEQYF. The CDR3 DNA follows: TGTGCCAGCAGTTCGACTAGTTCCCCCTACGAGCAGTACTTC. The chain has TRBV12-3 or TRBV12-4 and TRBJ2-7; possible D gene TRBD2, 6 bases. Trimming cost V 4 bases and J 2 bases, with 12 bases left between them. This CDR3 comprises 14 residues.